This TCR beta chain was recovered during a study of OX40 agonist ivuxolimab in advanced cancers. TCRdb keeps only in-frame clones here, not all; method: immunoSEQ multiplex PCR. The profile shows about 56,000 clones, about 85% of them singletons. The receptor was isolated from an adult with an advanced solid tumor such as melanoma, head and neck, liver or kidney cancer. The sequenced sample was CD4+ or CD8+ T cells sorted from blood, obtained in a trial of the OX40 agonist ivuxolimab.

The CDR3 here is CASSLSVGGQEKLFF. As DNA, the CDR3 is TGTGCCAGCAGCTTATCGGTAGGGGGCCAGGAAAAACTGTTTTTT. V gene TRBV7-9 combines with J gene TRBJ1-4; 7 bases are a match to TRBD1. The CDR3 has 15 residues. CDR1 is SEHNR and CDR2 is FQNEAQ in the germline V gene (reference sequence). V was clipped by 2 bases and J by 8 bases; unmatched bases: 8. The entire variable domain, with the rest obtained from reference TRBV7-9 and TRBJ1-4, is as follows: DTGVSQNPRHKITKRGQNVTFRCDPISEHNRLYWYRQTLGQGPEFLTYFQNEAQLEKSRLLSDRFSAERPKGSFSTLEIQRTEQGDSAMYLCASSLSVGGQEKLFFGSGTQLSVL.